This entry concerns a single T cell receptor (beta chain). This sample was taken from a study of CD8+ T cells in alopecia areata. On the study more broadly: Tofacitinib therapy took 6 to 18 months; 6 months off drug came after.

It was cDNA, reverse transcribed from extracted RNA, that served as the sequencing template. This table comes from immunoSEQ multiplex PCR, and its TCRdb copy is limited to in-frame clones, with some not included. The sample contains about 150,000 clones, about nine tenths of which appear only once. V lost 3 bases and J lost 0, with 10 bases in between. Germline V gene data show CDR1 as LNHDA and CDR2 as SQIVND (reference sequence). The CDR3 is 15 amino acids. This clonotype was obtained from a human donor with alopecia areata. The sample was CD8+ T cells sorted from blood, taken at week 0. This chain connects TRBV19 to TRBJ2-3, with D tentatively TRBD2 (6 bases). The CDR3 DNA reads TGTGCCAGTAGTATGGCGGGGAGAAGCACAGATACGCAGTATTTT. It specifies CASSMAGRSTDTQYF.